The present T cell receptor beta chain was sequenced within a study of shared clonotypes between healthy human individuals. Naive-designated CD8 cells lacked CD45RO, were positively enriched for CCR7, and omitted terminally differentiated effector memory CD45RA+ cells. Per germline, CDR1 SNHLY and CDR2 FYNNEI. V was pared by 7 bases and J by 2 bases, with 6 bases of the junction left unmatched. The CDR3 spans 16 residues. The method was immunoSEQ multiplex PCR; TCRdb's version includes in-frame clones alone and lacks a portion of them. This table has over 2 million clones, about 95% appearing once. The material sequenced was naive CD8+ T cells sorted from blood. This chain connects TRBV2 to TRBJ2-5; 14 bases map to TRBD2. The sequence was collected from a young man in good health. The CDR3 DNA reads as TGTGCCAGCACCCCGACTAGCGGGGGGGATCAAGAGACCCAGTACTTC. This sequence encodes CASTPTSGGDQETQYF. The variable domain in full, with the rest retrieved from reference TRBV2 and TRBJ2-5, is EPEVTQTPSHQVTQMGQEVILRCVPISNHLYFYWYRQILGQKVEFLVSFYNNEISEKSEIFDDQFSVERPDGSNFTLKIRSTKLEDSAMYFCASTPTSGGDQETQYFGPGTRLLVL.